The 30 T cell receptor beta chains reported below all come from one sample, sequenced in a study of cytomegalovirus exposure and HLA in healthy donors. Use of 60 Vbeta and 13 Jbeta primers characterized the PCR. Some clones are missing from TCRdb's copy, which holds only in-frame ones; the method was immunoSEQ multiplex PCR. Of some 95,000 clones listed, nearly 80% are singletons. Input material: PBMCs. The receptors were gathered from a middle-aged woman in good health and CMV-seropositive.

V usage is TRBV30 and J usage is TRBJ2-5, with D tentatively TRBD2 (5 bases). Germline V gene sequence: CDR1 GTSNPN, CDR2 SVGIG (reference sequence). V was shortened by 1 base and J by 2 bases, with 8 bases between the two germline ends. This CDR3 region has 13 residues. The CDR3 is CAWSGLAQETQYF. In DNA, the CDR3 is TGTGCCTGGAGTGGTCTAGCACAAGAGACCCAGTACTTC.

With regard to this clone: The same CDR3 also results from other DNA sequences found in this sample. The rearrangement joins TRBV6-5 to TRBJ2-1; the match to TRBD1 covers 7 bases. The V gene's germline CDR1 is MNHEY and CDR2 SVGAGI. J lost 7 bases, V lost 3 bases, and 9 bases had no gene match. The CDR3 has 15 amino acids. Here the CDR3 reads CASSYRGTGVNEQFF. CDR3 DNA sequence: TGTGCCAGCAGTTATAGGGGCACAGGGGTAAATGAGCAGTTCTTC.

V usage is TRBV18 and J usage is TRBJ2-7; D might be TRBD1 (7 bases). Germline V CDR1 and CDR2: KGHSH, LQKENI. V shed 2 bases and J shed 5 bases, with 19 bases lying between them. CDR3 size: 16 residues. The CDR3 loop is CASSPAPPGGTHEQYF. The CDR3 region has the DNA TGTGCCAGCTCACCAGCTCCGCCAGGGGGGACCCACGAGCAGTACTTC.

This chain joins TRBV7-9 and TRBJ2-2; the D gene is possibly TRBD1 (7 bases). Trimming took 5 bases from V and 5 from J, leaving 18 bases between them. The germline gives CDR1 SEHNR, CDR2 FQNEAQ (reference sequence). The CDR3 has 16 residues. The CDR3 DNA sequence: TGTGCCAGCAGCACAGACAGGGCCGGGAGAACCGGGGAGCTGTTTTTT. This gives the protein CASSTDRAGRTGELFF.

The V gene is TRBV4-1, the J gene TRBJ1-2, with 10 bases lining up with TRBD1. This CDR3 spans 14 amino acids. Per the germline V gene, CDR1 is MGHRA and CDR2 is YSYEKL. V shed 4 bases, J shed 6 bases, and the junction held 5 bases outside the gene matches. CDR3 in amino acids: CASSLLGQGNGYTF. CDR3 in DNA: TGCGCCAGCAGCCTACTGGGACAGGGGAATGGCTACACCTTC.

The chain has TRBV6-6 and TRBJ2-7; 12 bases map to TRBD1. The length of the CDR3 is 15 residues. Per the germline V gene, CDR1 is MNHNY and CDR2 is SVGAGI (reference sequence). Trimming at V came to 3 bases and at J to 4 bases, leaving 4 bases not matched to a gene. The CDR3 loop reads CASSYTGQGAYEQYF. The CDR3 DNA follows: TGTGCCAGCAGTTATACGGGACAGGGGGCGTACGAGCAGTACTTC.

The chain carries TRBV5-1 and TRBJ2-7; tentatively, D is TRBD1 (8 bases). The CDR3 has 14 residues. Germline CDR1 and CDR2: SGHRS and YFSETQ. Between the trimmed V and J ends, which lost 6 bases and 5 bases, there was a span of 18 bases. CDR3: CASTGQAGENEQYF. For the CDR3, the DNA is TGCGCCAGCACGGGACAGGCGGGAGAAAACGAGCAGTACTTC.

The rearrangement links TRBV19 to TRBJ2-5, with D possibly matching TRBD2 (6 bases). Trimming stripped 6 bases from V and 1 base from J, with 9 bases between. In germline, CDR1 is LNHDA, CDR2 SQIVND (reference sequence). The CDR3 runs to 13 residues. The DNA for the CDR3 is TGTGCCAGTAGCGGGGGTTTCCAAGAGACCCAGTACTTC. This encodes CASSGGFQETQYF.

This chain connects TRBV4-1 to TRBJ2-5, with TRBD2 matching over 9 bases. The junction had 7 bases not matched to a gene; V was cut back by 4 bases and J by 4 bases. The CDR3 is 15 amino acids. Germline V CDR1 and CDR2: MGHRA, YSYEKL. The CDR3 region is CASSRVAGEGETQYF. The CDR3 DNA follows: TGCGCCAGCAGCCGAGTAGCGGGAGAGGGAGAGACCCAGTACTTC.

This rearrangement joins TRBV10-2 to TRBJ2-1; 9 bases match TRBD2. The V gene's germline CDR1 is WSHSY and CDR2 SAAADI. The CDR3 extends over 16 amino acids. V lost 0 bases to trimming and J lost 12 bases; unmatched junction nucleotides: 12. CDR3 region: CASSESPTLAGTTQFF. DNA for the CDR3: TGCGCCAGCAGTGAGTCACCAACCCTAGCGGGAACAACGCAGTTCTTC.

This clone was recorded a few times. The genes are TRBV19 and TRBJ2-7; 7 positions agree with TRBD1. The CDR3 sequence is 15 residues long. Trimming at V came to 1 base and at J to 0 bases, leaving 3 bases not matched to a gene. Germline V gives CDR1 LNHDA, CDR2 SQIVND (reference sequence). In DNA form, the CDR3 reads TGTGCCAGTAGTATAGGGGACAGCCACTCCTACGAGCAGTACTTC. Its protein product is CASSIGDSHSYEQYF. Looking up the rest from reference TRBV19 and TRBJ2-7 gives the full variable domain: DGGITQSPKYLFRKEGQNVTLSCEQNLNHDAMYWYRQDPGQGLRLIYYSQIVNDFQKGDIAEGYSVSREKKESFPLTVTSAQKNPTAFYLCASSIGDSHSYEQYFGPGTRLTVT.

This clone occurred a few times. Written as DNA, the CDR3 is TGTGCCAGCAGTCTACTCTTTCGGGACAGGGGGCTCACTGGGGCCAACGTCCTGACTTTC. This codes for CASSLLFRDRGLTGANVLTF. This chain uses TRBV27 with TRBJ2-6, with 12 nucleotides matching TRBD1. The CDR3 runs 20 residues. Losses at the gene ends were 5 bases for V and 2 bases for J; bases not matched to a gene: 13. Germline values: CDR1 MNHEY, CDR2 SMNVEV (reference sequence). Together with reference TRBV27 and TRBJ2-6, the CDR3 gives the full variable domain: EAQVTQNPRYLITVTGKKLTVTCSQNMNHEYMSWYRQDPGLGLRQIYYSMNVEVTDKGDVPEGYKVSRKEKRNFPLILESPSPNQTSLYFCASSLLFRDRGLTGANVLTFGAGSRLTVL.

The chain employs TRBV6-1 and TRBJ1-1; D gene unclear. This CDR3 has 12 amino acids. The germline V and J ends were trimmed by 4 bases and 5 bases, with 8 bases remaining between them. Germline V CDR1 and CDR2: MNHNS, SASEGT. The CDR3 is CASSAYRTEAFF. The CDR3, as DNA: TGTGCCAGCAGTGCTTACCGGACTGAAGCTTTCTTT.

The chain joins TRBV5-6 to TRBJ2-1; D is uncertain. Between the trimmed V and J ends, which lost 1 base and 5 bases, there was a span of 4 bases. Germline values: CDR1 SGHDT, CDR2 YYEEEE. The CDR3 runs to 12 residues. In nucleotides, the CDR3 is TGTGCCAGCAGCTTGAGAGACAATGAGCAGTTCTTC. Its protein is CASSLRDNEQFF.

The chain combines TRBV28 with TRBJ1-5, with 7 bases identical to TRBD1. Germline lookup yields CDR1 MDHEN and CDR2 SYDVKM. The junction had 18 bases not matched to a gene; V was cut back by 7 bases and J by 6 bases. The CDR3 runs to 17 residues. The CDR3 here is CASTPIWDSRISQPQHF. The DNA of the CDR3 is TGTGCCAGCACCCCAATATGGGACAGCCGAATTAGTCAGCCCCAGCATTTT.

This chain joins TRBV7-6 and TRBJ2-1; 12 bases map to TRBD2. CDR3 size: 16 residues. Germline V CDR1 and CDR2: SGHVS, FNYEAQ. V dropped 5 bases and J dropped 8; count of bases not matched to a gene: 10. As DNA, the CDR3 is TGTGCCAGCAGCACCCTAGCGGGAGGGACCCTTTATGAGCAGTTCTTC. This codes for CASSTLAGGTLYEQFF.

The chain is built from TRBV6-4 and TRBJ2-1; 14 bases are shared with TRBD2. The length of the CDR3 is 16 residues. Germline CDR1 reads MRHNA; CDR2 reads SNTAGT. After removal of 0 bases from V and 7 bases from J, the junction contained 2 bases not matched to a gene. CDR3: CASSDSGLAGVNEQFF. Here the CDR3 DNA reads TGTGCCAGCAGTGACTCGGGACTAGCGGGAGTTAATGAGCAGTTCTTC.

The gene calls are TRBV29-1 and TRBJ1-2; 7 bases match TRBD1. Germline V CDR1 and CDR2: SQVTM, ANQGSEA. The CDR3 totals 12 residues. Trimming took 6 bases from V and 7 from J; bases not matched to a gene: 8. CDR3 residues: CSVQTGAIGYTF. The CDR3 DNA follows: TGCAGCGTGCAAACAGGGGCAATTGGCTACACCTTC. Supplemented by reference TRBV29-1 and TRBJ1-2, the full variable domain reads SAVISQKPSRDICQRGTSLTIQCQVDSQVTMMFWYRQQPGQSLTLIATANQGSEATYESGFVIDKFPISRPNLTFSTLTVSNMSPEDSSIYLCSVQTGAIGYTFGSGTRLTVV.

This sequence joins TRBV11-2 and TRBJ2-7; D unclear. The CDR3 has 13 amino acids. The germline V gene has CDR1 SGHAT and CDR2 FQNNGV. V dropped 6 bases and J dropped 0 bases, with 9 bases sitting between them. The CDR3 loop is CASSPLYSYEQYF. The CDR3 region has the DNA TGTGCCAGCAGTCCCTTATACTCCTACGAGCAGTACTTC.

The J gene is TRBJ2-7, the V gene TRBV4-2; tentative D call: TRBD2 (6 bases). Trimming cost V 0 bases and J 2 bases, with 11 bases left between them. Germline CDR1 LGHNA, CDR2 YNFKEQ. The CDR3 length is 15 residues. CDR3 DNA: TGTGCCAGCAGCCAAGAAAGGTCGGGAGCCTACGAGCAGTACTTC. Amino acid sequence: CASSQERSGAYEQYF.

J is TRBJ1-1 and V is TRBV6-6; 7 nucleotides align to TRBD1. Trimming took 10 bases from V and 1 from J; bases not matched to a gene: 9. Looked up from germline, CDR1 is MNHNY and CDR2 is SVGAGI (reference sequence). There are 14 residues in the CDR3. CDR3 sequence: CATRGGGWNTEAFF. The CDR3, as DNA: TGTGCCACTCGTGGAGGGGGCTGGAACACTGAAGCTTTCTTT.

The chain uses TRBV27 and TRBJ1-6; the match to TRBD1 covers 9 bases. CDR1 is MNHEY and CDR2 is SMNVEV in the germline V gene (reference sequence). This CDR3 contains 16 residues. V lost 5 bases to trimming and J lost 10 bases; unmatched junction nucleotides: 12. The CDR3 bases are TGTGCCAGCAGTACCACCCTCGGGACAGGGCGGTCACCCCTCCACTTT. It translates to CASSTTLGTGRSPLHF.

This chain connects TRBV14 to TRBJ2-7, with no clear D. This CDR3 comprises 17 residues. V shed 2 bases and J shed 5 bases, with 22 bases lying between them. The V gene's germline CDR1 is SGHDN and CDR2 FVKESK. CDR3 nucleotide sequence: TGTGCCAGCAGCCAATACCCTATGTCCCAGGTCGGCCACGAGCAGTACTTC. Amino acid sequence: CASSQYPMSQVGHEQYF. The whole variable domain, filled in from reference TRBV14 and TRBJ2-7, reads EAGVTQFPSHSVIEKGQTVTLRCDPISGHDNLYWYRRVMGKEIKFLLHFVKESKQDESGMPNNRFLAERTGGTYSTLKVQPAELEDSGVYFCASSQYPMSQVGHEQYFGPGTRLTVT.

This clone was seen a single time. The chain employs TRBV7-2 and TRBJ2-1; TRBD2 matches 10 bases. The trim removed 1 base at V and 6 bases at J, leaving 9 bases unmatched. The germline V gene has CDR1 SGHTA and CDR2 FQGNSA. The CDR3 is made up of 17 amino acids. The DNA for the CDR3 is TGTGCCAGCAGCTTAGGGAGTTTAGCGGGAGGAGGCAATGAGCAGTTCTTC. Translation gives CASSLGSLAGGGNEQFF.

The CDR3 bases are TGTGCCAGCAGCCGGACAGGGGGTGGGACCCAGTACTTC. Protein sequence: CASSRTGGGTQYF. V usage is TRBV28 and J usage is TRBJ2-5, with 10 bases that match TRBD1. CDR1 is MDHEN and CDR2 is SYDVKM in the germline V gene. The CDR3 contains 13 residues. Unmatched junction bases numbered 5, after V lost 6 bases and J lost 7 bases. The complete variable domain, with remaining parts taken from reference TRBV28 and TRBJ2-5, reads DVKVTQSSRYLVKRTGEKVFLECVQDMDHENMFWYRQDPGLGLRLIYFSYDVKMKEKGDIPEGYSVSREKKERFSLILESASTNQTSMYLCASSRTGGGTQYFGPGTRLLVL.

The chain links TRBV5-6 to TRBJ2-5, with TRBD1 identical over 12 bases. CDR1 is SGHDT and CDR2 is YYEEEE in the germline V gene. The CDR3 totals 16 residues. V shed 4 bases, J shed 1 base, and the junction held 5 bases outside the gene matches. CDR3 protein: CASSPGTGGIQETQYF. For the CDR3, the DNA is TGTGCCAGCAGCCCGGGGACAGGGGGCATCCAAGAGACCCAGTACTTC.

J is TRBJ1-1 and V is TRBV2; D is uncertain. CDR3 length: 13 residues. Germline values: CDR1 SNHLY, CDR2 FYNNEI. Trimming took 2 bases from V and 0 from J, leaving 4 bases between them. This CDR3 reads CASSELVNTEAFF. The CDR3, as DNA: TGTGCCAGCAGTGAACTAGTGAACACTGAAGCTTTCTTT. Complete variable domain (other parts from reference TRBV2 and TRBJ1-1): EPEVTQTPSHQVTQMGQEVILRCVPISNHLYFYWYRQILGQKVEFLVSFYNNEISEKSEIFDDQFSVERPDGSNFTLKIRSTKLEDSAMYFCASSELVNTEAFFGQGTRLTVV.

The genes are TRBV7-2 and TRBJ2-3, with 9 nucleotides matching TRBD2. CDR3 length equals 15 residues. V lost 4 bases and J lost 1; bases outside the gene matches: 3. Per the germline V gene, CDR1 is SGHTA and CDR2 is FQGNSA. The CDR3 region is CASSYSGRGTDTQYF. The CDR3 DNA is TGTGCCAGCAGCTATAGCGGGAGAGGCACAGATACGCAGTATTTT.

This clone has a single count. The chain links TRBV4-2 to TRBJ1-2, with 9 bases lining up with TRBD1. V shed 4 bases and J 8 bases; nucleotides not matched to a gene: 14. CDR1 LGHNA and CDR2 YNFKEQ come from the germline V gene. The CDR3 has 16 residues. In nucleotides, the CDR3 is TGTGCCAGCAGCCCGTCTTATCGACAGGGGGTGAACGGCTACACCTTC. It yields the protein CASSPSYRQGVNGYTF.

This clone has just a few counts. Here the CDR3 reads CASSFSTPLAGTYNEQFF. As DNA, the CDR3 is TGTGCCAGCAGTTTCTCTACCCCACTAGCGGGTACATACAATGAGCAGTTCTTC. This chain connects TRBV28 to TRBJ2-1; TRBD2 agrees at 9 bases. CDR1 and CDR2 (germline): MDHEN, SYDVKM. The CDR3 totals 18 residues. Trimming removed 3 bases from V and 4 bases from J; junction bases left unmatched: 13.